Following are 10 T cell receptor beta chains from one sample sequenced in a study of blood T cell repertoires in COVID-19. Libraries were prepared by immunoSEQ multiplex PCR; TCRdb keeps only in-frame clonotypes and omits some of them. The data contain more than 200,000 clones, 75% to 90% of them singletons. Sequencing input: peripheral blood. Receptors originate from a man aged 30 to 39 with active or convalescent COVID-19.

This sequence joins TRBV29-1 and TRBJ1-2; D might be TRBD1 (5 bases). Germline CDR1 and CDR2: SQVTM and ANQGSEA. V lost 3 bases, J lost 0 bases, and 20 bases lay in between. The length of the CDR3 is 17 residues. CDR3 protein: CSVESMEGWRTNYGYTF. The CDR3 DNA reads TGCAGCGTTGAGTCCATGGAGGGGTGGCGTACTAACTATGGCTACACCTTC.

V usage is TRBV7-3 and J usage is TRBJ2-1; D may be TRBD1 (5 bases). V shed 4 bases and J shed 6 bases, with 13 bases lying between them. The germline CDR1 and CDR2 sequences are SGHTA and FQGTGA. The CDR3 consists of 14 residues. This CDR3 reads CASSSTVSANEQFF. The DNA for the CDR3 is TGTGCCAGCAGCTCGACAGTTTCTGCCAATGAGCAGTTCTTC.

The V and J genes are TRBV5-1 and TRBJ2-3; 8 nucleotides agree with TRBD2. The ends lost 6 bases at V and 5 bases at J; junction bases unmatched: 11. Germline V lookup: CDR1 SGHRS, CDR2 YFSETQ. The CDR3 contains 15 residues. This chain's CDR3 is CASTPGGAGEDTQYF. The CDR3 coding sequence is TGCGCCAGCACCCCGGGGGGGGCCGGTGAAGATACGCAGTATTTT.

The V and J genes are TRBV5-4 and TRBJ2-7, with a tentative D call TRBD2 (5 bases). V shed 0 bases and J shed 1 base, with 5 bases lying between them. Germline CDR1 is SGHNT and CDR2 is YYREEE (reference sequence). CDR3 length equals 13 residues. CDR3 nucleotide sequence: TGTGCCAGCAGCTTGGTAGCGTCCTACGAGCAGTACTTC. Amino acids: CASSLVASYEQYF.

This rearrangement joins TRBV2 to TRBJ2-5, with a possible D match to TRBD1 (6 bases). Trimming removed 3 bases from V and 0 bases from J, with 11 bases in between. The CDR3 loop spans 15 amino acids. Germline values: CDR1 SNHLY, CDR2 FYNNEI. The CDR3 spells CASSDPRTDQETQYF. The CDR3 nucleotides are TGTGCCAGCAGTGACCCAAGGACAGACCAAGAGACCCAGTACTTC.

The gene calls are TRBV5-1 and TRBJ2-3; a weak D match, TRBD2 (5 bases). Germline CDR1 is SGHRS and CDR2 is YFSETQ. Trimming stripped 5 bases from V and 8 bases from J, with 24 bases between. The CDR3 is made up of 16 amino acids. The CDR3 DNA is TGCGCCAGCAGATCCGGTAATGGCTGGACTTTGGGTACGCAGTATTTT. The encoded protein is CASRSGNGWTLGTQYF.

The V call is TRBV2, the J call TRBJ2-1, with TRBD1 identical over 9 bases. CDR1 and CDR2 (germline): SNHLY, FYNNEI. The V segment lost 7 bases and the J segment 2 bases; nucleotides outside the gene matches: 3. The CDR3 runs to 14 residues. CDR3 sequence: CASMGDRAYNEQFF. In DNA form, the CDR3 reads TGTGCCAGCATGGGGGACAGGGCCTACAATGAGCAGTTCTTC.

This rearrangement joins TRBV29-1 to TRBJ1-3; D gene uncertain. Germline-derived CDR1 and CDR2 are SQVTM and ANQGSEA. With 4 bases removed from V and 3 bases from J, the gap between germline ends came to 10 bases. The length of the CDR3 is 13 residues. The CDR3 nucleotides read TGCAGCGTTGGGCAGGCGGGTGGAAACACCATATATTTT. Amino acid sequence: CSVGQAGGNTIYF.

J is TRBJ1-2 and V is TRBV6-6, with D perhaps matching TRBD1 (6 bases). The germline CDR1 and CDR2 sequences are MNHNY and SVGAGI (reference sequence). Between the trimmed V and J ends, which lost 6 bases and 7 bases, there was a span of 18 bases. The CDR3 has 14 residues. In DNA form, the CDR3 reads TGTGCCAGCAGATTAGGGGGTCGAACGTCTGGCTACACCTTC. It translates to CASRLGGRTSGYTF.

This chain connects TRBV27 to TRBJ2-7, with 8 nucleotides matching TRBD1. CDR3 size: 12 residues. CDR1 is MNHEY and CDR2 is SMNVEV in the germline V gene (reference sequence). Trimming cost V 6 bases and J 6 bases; bases outside gene matches: 4. The CDR3 sequence: CASSLTGVEQYF. The CDR3 DNA reads as TGTGCCAGCAGCCTGACAGGGGTCGAGCAGTACTTC.